The 9 T cell receptor beta chains below come from one sample, sequenced in a study of T cell changes during pregnancy in multiple sclerosis. Sequenced by immunoSEQ multiplex PCR; TCRdb stores in-frame clones only, minus some. The data hold 50,000 to 70,000 clones, with 91% observed a single time. The source was peripheral blood, collected after pregnancy. The receptors here all came from a female donor in good health, enrolled as a control in a pregnancy study.

The chain combines TRBV18 with TRBJ1-2; D unresolved. From germline, CDR1 is KGHSH and CDR2 LQKENI. The CDR3 is 15 amino acids. V was shortened by 3 bases and J by 0 bases, with 11 bases between the two germline ends. CDR3 coding DNA: TGTGCCAGCTCACCCCCGGGAAGAGCTAACTATGGCTACACCTTC. Its translation: CASSPPGRANYGYTF.

The genes are TRBV19 and TRBJ1-5; 7 nucleotides line up with TRBD1. The germline V gene has CDR1 LNHDA and CDR2 SQIVND (reference sequence). The CDR3 loop spans 14 amino acids. Trimming at V came to 5 bases and at J to 7 bases, leaving 8 bases not matched to a gene. As DNA, the CDR3 is TGTGCCAGTAGTCCCGGGACAGCTTCGCAGCCCCAGCATTTT. Translating gives CASSPGTASQPQHF.

This rearrangement joins TRBV9 to TRBJ2-3; D is undetermined. The germline V gene encodes CDR1 SGDLS and CDR2 YYNGEE. CDR3 length: 13 residues. The germline V and J ends were trimmed by 4 bases and 4 bases, with 10 bases remaining between them. This CDR3 is CASSPQVSDTQYF. The CDR3 DNA reads TGTGCCAGCAGCCCCCAGGTGTCAGATACGCAGTATTTT.

The rearrangement joins TRBV29-1 to TRBJ1-4; D gene ambiguous. The CDR3 loop spans 13 amino acids. Trimming removed 6 bases from V and 3 bases from J, with 11 bases in between. CDR1 is SQVTM and CDR2 is ANQGSEA in the germline V gene. CDR3 bases: TGCAGCGTGGTGGTTGAGGCTAATGAAAAACTGTTTTTT. This codes for CSVVVEANEKLFF.

V gene TRBV10-3 combines with J gene TRBJ1-5, with D uncertain. The germline CDR1 and CDR2 sequences are ENHRY and SYGVKD. The CDR3 sequence is 16 residues long. V was shortened by 2 bases and J by 3 bases, with 14 bases between the two germline ends. CDR3 in amino acids: CAISEGGEEDNQPQHF. Written as DNA, the CDR3 is TGTGCCATCAGTGAGGGAGGAGAAGAGGACAATCAGCCCCAGCATTTT.

The rearrangement joins TRBV4-1 to TRBJ2-2, with D maybe TRBD2 (6 bases). Trimming took 11 bases from V and 4 from J, leaving 20 bases between them. Germline CDR1 reads MGHRA; CDR2 reads YSYEKL. The CDR3 consists of 15 residues. CDR3 DNA sequence: TGCGCCCGGGGGTTTGGGGCCGTAGGCACCGGGGAGCTGTTTTTT. Translating it yields CARGFGAVGTGELFF.

This chain connects TRBV5-4 to TRBJ1-5, with TRBD1 as a possible D gene (5 bases). Germline V gives CDR1 SGHNT, CDR2 YYREEE (reference sequence). This CDR3 comprises 15 residues. V gave up 0 bases and J gave up 8 bases, with 15 bases separating them. Here the CDR3 reads CASSLGTGNQEPQHF. The CDR3 nucleotides read TGTGCCAGCAGCTTGGGTACAGGCAATCAAGAGCCCCAGCATTTT.

This rearrangement joins TRBV6-6 to TRBJ1-1; the D is unclear. CDR1 MNHNY and CDR2 SVGAGI come from the germline V gene (reference sequence). CDR3 length: 15 amino acids. Trimming took 4 bases from V and 3 from J, leaving 15 bases between them. The CDR3 DNA sequence: TGTGCCAGCAGTTGGGGATTCTCGGAGGACACTGAAGCTTTCTTT. Translated, it gives CASSWGFSEDTEAFF.

V gene TRBV11-3 combines with J gene TRBJ1-1, with a tentative D call TRBD1 (6 bases). The CDR3 has 13 amino acids. Germline CDR1 SGHNT, CDR2 YENEEA. Trimming took 4 bases from V and 1 from J, leaving 7 bases between them. CDR3 loop: CASSSTGNTEAFF. CDR3 nucleotides: TGTGCCAGCAGCTCGACAGGGAACACTGAAGCTTTCTTT.